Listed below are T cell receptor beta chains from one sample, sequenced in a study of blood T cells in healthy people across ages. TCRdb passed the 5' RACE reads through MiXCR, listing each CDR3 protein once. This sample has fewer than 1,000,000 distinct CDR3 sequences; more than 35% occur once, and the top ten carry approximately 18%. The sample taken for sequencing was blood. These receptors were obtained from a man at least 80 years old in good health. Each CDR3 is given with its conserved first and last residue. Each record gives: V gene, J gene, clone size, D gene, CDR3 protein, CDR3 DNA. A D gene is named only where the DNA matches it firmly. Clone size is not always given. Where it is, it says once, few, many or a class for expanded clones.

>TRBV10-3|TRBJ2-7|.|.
CAISEGPGGKLYEQYF
TGTGCCATCAGTGAAGGGCCTGGGGGGAAGTTATACGAGCAGTACTTC
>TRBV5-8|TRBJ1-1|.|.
CASSLDQGHTEAFF
TGTGCCAGCAGCTTGGACCAGGGTCACACTGAAGCTTTCTTT
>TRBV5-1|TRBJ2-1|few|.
CASRDYYNEQFF
TGCGCCAGCAGGGACTACTACAATGAGCAGTTCTTC
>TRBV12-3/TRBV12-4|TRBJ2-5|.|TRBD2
CVSRTSGREATQYF
TGTGTCAGCAGGACTAGCGGGAGGGAAGCGACCCAGTACTTC
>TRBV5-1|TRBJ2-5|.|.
CASSTADTQETQYF
TGCGCCAGCAGCACAGCGGACACCCAAGAGACCCAGTACTTC
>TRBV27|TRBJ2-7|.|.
CASKIRDGAYEQYF
TGTGCCAGCAAAATTAGGGACGGTGCCTACGAGCAGTACTTC
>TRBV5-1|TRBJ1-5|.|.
CASSLETEQPQHF
TGCGCCAGCAGCTTGGAGACAGAACAGCCCCAGCATTTT
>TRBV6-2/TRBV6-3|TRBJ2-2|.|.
CASINTAGGELFF
TGTGCCAGCATCAACACGGCGGGCGGGGAGCTGTTTTTT
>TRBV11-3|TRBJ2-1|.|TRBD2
CASSLRSGSGAAQFF
TGTGCCAGCAGCTTAAGATCGGGTAGCGGGGCAGCGCAGTTCTTC
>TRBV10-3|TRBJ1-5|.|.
CATPYGGVSGNHPQHF
TGTGCCACTCCCTATGGTGGGGTGAGCGGCAATCATCCCCAGCATTTT
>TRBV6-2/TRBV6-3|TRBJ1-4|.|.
CAGSSTIPGEKLFF
TGTGCCGGCAGTTCGACCATCCCGGGCGAAAAACTGTTTTTT
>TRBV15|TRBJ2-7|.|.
CATSRDPAYEQYF
TGTGCCACCAGCAGAGATCCGGCTTACGAGCAGTACTTC
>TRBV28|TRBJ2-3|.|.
CASSLNRNTQYF
TGTGCCAGCAGTTTAAACCGGAATACGCAGTATTTT
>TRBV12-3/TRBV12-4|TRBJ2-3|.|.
CASSHSGSRADTQYF
TGTGCCAGCAGTCATAGCGGTTCCAGGGCCGATACGCAGTATTTT
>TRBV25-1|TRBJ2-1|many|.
CASSDARPGSYNEQFF
TGTGCCAGCAGTGATGCGCGCCCGGGCTCCTACAATGAGCAGTTCTTC
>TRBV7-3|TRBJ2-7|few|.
CASSLTGVQGPYEQYF
TGTGCCAGCAGCTTAACGGGCGTGCAGGGACCCTACGAGCAGTACTTC
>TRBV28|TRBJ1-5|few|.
CASSIPYQPQHF
TGTGCCAGCAGTATCCCCTATCAGCCCCAGCATTTT
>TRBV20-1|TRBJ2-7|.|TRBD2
CSARDPWTSGRNEQYF
TGCAGTGCTAGAGACCCGTGGACTAGCGGGAGGAACGAGCAGTACTTC
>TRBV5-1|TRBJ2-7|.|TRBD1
CASSLTGAGTGAYEQYF
TGCGCCAGCAGCTTAACCGGCGCCGGGACAGGGGCCTACGAGCAGTACTTC
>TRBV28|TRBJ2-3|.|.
CASSSNGGSTDTQYF
TGTGCCAGCAGTTCCAACGGGGGAAGCACAGATACGCAGTATTTT
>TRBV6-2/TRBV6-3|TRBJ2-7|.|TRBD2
CASRLTSGNYEQYF
TGTGCCAGTCGCCTGACTAGCGGGAACTACGAGCAGTACTTC
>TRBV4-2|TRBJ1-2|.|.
CASSQGAAGRSYGYTF
TGTGCCAGCAGCCAAGGGGCGGCAGGGAGAAGCTATGGCTACACCTTC
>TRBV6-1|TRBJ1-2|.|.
CASSEAYMGNYGYTF
TGTGCCAGCAGTGAAGCCTATATGGGAAACTATGGCTACACCTTC
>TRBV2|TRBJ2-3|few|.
CASSDGLTPGTDTQYF
TGTGCCAGCAGTGATGGCCTAACACCAGGCACAGATACGCAGTATTTT
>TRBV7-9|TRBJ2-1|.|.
CASSLAFARRLDNNEQFF
TGTGCCAGCAGCTTAGCCTTCGCACGGCGCTTGGACAATAACGAGCAGTTCTTC
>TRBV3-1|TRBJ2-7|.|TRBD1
CASSPDTGGAFHEQYF
TGTGCCAGTAGCCCGGACACAGGGGGCGCGTTCCACGAGCAGTACTTC
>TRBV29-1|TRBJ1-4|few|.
CSGSGGLNEKLFF
TGCAGCGGGTCGGGCGGACTAAATGAAAAACTGTTTTTT
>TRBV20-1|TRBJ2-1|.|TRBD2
CSARELLFAGGTANEQFF
TGCAGTGCTAGAGAGCTACTCTTTGCGGGAGGAACGGCGAATGAGCAGTTCTTC
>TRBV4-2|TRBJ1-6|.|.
CASSQELSPLHF
TGTGCCAGCAGCCAAGAGCTATCACCCCTCCACTTT
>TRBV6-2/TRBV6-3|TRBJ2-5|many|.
CASSPLATETQYF
TGTGCCAGCAGTCCCCTAGCGACGGAGACCCAGTACTTC
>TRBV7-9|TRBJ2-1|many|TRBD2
CASSSSSGASYNEQFF
TGTGCCAGCAGCTCATCTAGCGGGGCGTCCTACAATGAGCAGTTCTTC
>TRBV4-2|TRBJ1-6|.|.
CASSQETASSYNSLLHF
TGTGCCAGCAGCCAAGAGACAGCGAGCTCCTATAATTCACTCCTCCACTTT
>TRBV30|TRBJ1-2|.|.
CAWRGEKSLYGYTF
TGTGCCTGGAGGGGTGAGAAGAGCCTCTATGGCTACACCTTC
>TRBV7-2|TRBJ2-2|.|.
CASRLASNTGELFF
TGTGCCAGCAGGTTAGCCTCGAACACCGGGGAGCTGTTTTTT
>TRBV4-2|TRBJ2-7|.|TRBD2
CASSHHTPSGGSYEQYF
TGTGCCAGCAGCCACCATACGCCTAGCGGGGGCAGCTACGAGCAGTACTTC
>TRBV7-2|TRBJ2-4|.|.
CASSTPDYAKNIQYF
TGTGCCAGCAGCACCCCGGACTATGCCAAAAACATTCAGTACTTC
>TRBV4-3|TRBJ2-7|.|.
CASSQVGAYEQYF
TGCGCCAGCAGCCAAGTCGGCGCTTACGAGCAGTACTTC
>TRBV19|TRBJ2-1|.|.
CASTSALNTYNEQFF
TGTGCCAGTACCTCGGCCCTGAACACATACAATGAGCAGTTCTTC
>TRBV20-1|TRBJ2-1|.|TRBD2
CSASRSGSIRNEQFF
TGCAGTGCTAGTCGTAGCGGGAGTATTAGAAATGAGCAGTTCTTC
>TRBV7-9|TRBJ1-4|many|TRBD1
CASSLAGSTGGPTNEKLFF
TGTGCCAGCAGCTTAGCCGGGTCGACAGGGGGACCAACTAATGAAAAACTGTTTTTT
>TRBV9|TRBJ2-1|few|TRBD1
CASSVEGQGDNEQFF
TGTGCCAGCAGCGTAGAAGGACAGGGAGACAATGAGCAGTTCTTC
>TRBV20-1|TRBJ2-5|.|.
CSARGTYAGRAQETQYF
TGCAGTGCTAGAGGTACCTATGCGGGACGGGCCCAAGAGACCCAGTACTTC
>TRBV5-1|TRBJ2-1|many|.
CASSTSGSGYYNEQFF
TGCGCCAGCAGCACATCAGGGTCCGGGTACTACAATGAGCAGTTCTTC
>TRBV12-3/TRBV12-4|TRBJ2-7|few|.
CASSRGGQYYEQYF
TGTGCCAGCAGTAGGGGAGGACAGTACTACGAGCAGTACTTC
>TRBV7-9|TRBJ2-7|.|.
CASSLSVSYNEQYF
TGTGCCAGCAGCTTATCGGTCTCCTACAATGAGCAGTACTTC
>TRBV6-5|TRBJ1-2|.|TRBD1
CASSYDGQGPSYGYTF
TGTGCCAGCAGTTACGACGGACAGGGGCCGTCGTATGGCTACACCTTC
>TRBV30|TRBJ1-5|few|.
CAWSVGIQGSQPQHF
TGTGCCTGGAGTGTAGGGATTCAGGGGAGTCAGCCCCAGCATTTT
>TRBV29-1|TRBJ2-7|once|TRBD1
CSVGLGQGTEQYF
TGCAGCGTGGGCCTGGGACAGGGAACCGAGCAGTACTTC
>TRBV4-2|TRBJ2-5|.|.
CASSQNPRTKGETQYF
TGTGCCAGCAGCCAAAACCCTAGGACGAAGGGAGAGACCCAGTACTTC
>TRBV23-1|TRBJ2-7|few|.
CAGGEGVPPYEQYF
TGCGCCGGGGGGGAGGGGGTTCCCCCCTACGAGCAGTACTTC
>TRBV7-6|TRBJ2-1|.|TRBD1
CASSSATGWSSYNEQFF
TGTGCCAGCAGCTCGGCGACAGGGTGGAGCTCCTACAATGAGCAGTTCTTC
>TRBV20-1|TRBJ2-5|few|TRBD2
CSVTPLAGEQYF
TGCAGTGTAACACCCCTAGCGGGGGAGCAGTACTTC
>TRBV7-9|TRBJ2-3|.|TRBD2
CASSSTNQLTSGVGADTQYF
TGTGCCAGCAGCTCAACGAATCAGCTGACTAGCGGGGTTGGGGCAGATACGCAGTATTTT